The present T cell receptor beta chain was sequenced within a study of CD8 T cells in ankylosing spondylitis. Study conclusions and caveats: Typical of ankylosing spondylitis blood, it appeared, was a TCR beta motif of 7 or 8 highly homologous variants.

Each CDR3 protein gets one entry after TCRdb re-called the 5' RACE reads with MiXCR. The sample includes roughly 700,000 distinct CDR3 sequences, around 20% of them seen just once. V dropped 8 bases and J dropped 0 bases, with 11 bases sitting between them. The CDR3 covers 15 residues. The germline V gene encodes CDR1 MNHEY and CDR2 SMNVEV (reference sequence). As for this clonotype: Its antigen remains unidentified.

The sequence was obtained from a male donor with ankylosing spondylitis. The chain combines TRBV27 with TRBJ2-6; no reliable D call. What was sequenced was blood, either unsorted or a sorted T cell fraction (not recorded which). CDR3 amino acids: CASLGLYSGANVLTF. DNA of the CDR3: TGTGCCAGCCTGGGCCTTTACTCTGGGGCCAACGTCCTGACTTTC.